Below, one T cell receptor (beta chain) is given with its context. Its specificity is unknown. CDR1 is MNHNS, CDR2 SASEGT, per germline. J gave up 5 bases and V 10 bases, and 13 bases lay outside the gene matches. The CDR3 loop spans 15 amino acids. The record originates from a study of OX40 agonist ivuxolimab in advanced cancers. Whole-study context: Two patients with cutaneous melanoma and one with hepatocellular carcinoma, three in total, showed partial responses. Findings and limits, study-wide: With doses of 0.1 to 3.0 mg/kg, CD4+ and CD8+ blood T cells had undergone clonal expansion by week 6. CD8+ T cells showed, on average, more clonal expansion than CD4+ cells. Among patients with partial responses at 0.1-3.0 mg/kg, clonal expansion was among the lowest.

The method was immunoSEQ multiplex PCR; TCRdb's version includes in-frame clones alone and lacks a portion of them. In the table there are about 58,000 clones, 82% of which are singletons. This TCR was recovered from an adult with an advanced solid tumor such as melanoma, head and neck, liver or kidney cancer. The rearrangement joins TRBV6-1 to TRBJ2-2; 7 bases line up with TRBD2. The sample in question was CD4+ or CD8+ T cells sorted from blood, obtained in a trial of the OX40 agonist ivuxolimab. DNA for the CDR3: TGTGCCACCTCCACCGGGGACTACGATACCGGGGAGCTGTTTTTT. Translated: CATSTGDYDTGELFF.